This T cell receptor (beta chain) is drawn from a study of shared clonotypes between healthy human individuals. The CDR3 has 18 residues. The germline V gene encodes CDR1 SGDLS and CDR2 YYNGEE. The trim removed 0 bases at V and 5 bases at J, leaving 13 bases unmatched. Profiling relied on immunoSEQ multiplex PCR, and the TCRdb table lists in-frame clones only, not all of them. The sample shows roughly 2.4 million clones, almost 96% of them seen only once. The sample comprised naive CD4+ T cells sorted from blood. The subset denotes: CD45RA+ positively selected. The genes are TRBV9 and TRBJ2-5, with 10 bases fitting TRBD2. The clonotype comes from a man aged 18 to 30 in good health. In DNA, the CDR3 is TGTGCCAGCAGCGTAGGGCTAGCGGGGGCCCTCGGGCACGAGACCCAGTACTTC. This sequence encodes CASSVGLAGALGHETQYF. Supplemented by reference TRBV9 and TRBJ2-5, the full variable domain reads DSGVTQTPKHLITATGQRVTLRCSPRSGDLSVYWYQQSLDQGLQFLIQYYNGEERAKGNILERFSAQQFPDLHSELNLSSLELGDSALYFCASSVGLAGALGHETQYFGPGTRLLVL.